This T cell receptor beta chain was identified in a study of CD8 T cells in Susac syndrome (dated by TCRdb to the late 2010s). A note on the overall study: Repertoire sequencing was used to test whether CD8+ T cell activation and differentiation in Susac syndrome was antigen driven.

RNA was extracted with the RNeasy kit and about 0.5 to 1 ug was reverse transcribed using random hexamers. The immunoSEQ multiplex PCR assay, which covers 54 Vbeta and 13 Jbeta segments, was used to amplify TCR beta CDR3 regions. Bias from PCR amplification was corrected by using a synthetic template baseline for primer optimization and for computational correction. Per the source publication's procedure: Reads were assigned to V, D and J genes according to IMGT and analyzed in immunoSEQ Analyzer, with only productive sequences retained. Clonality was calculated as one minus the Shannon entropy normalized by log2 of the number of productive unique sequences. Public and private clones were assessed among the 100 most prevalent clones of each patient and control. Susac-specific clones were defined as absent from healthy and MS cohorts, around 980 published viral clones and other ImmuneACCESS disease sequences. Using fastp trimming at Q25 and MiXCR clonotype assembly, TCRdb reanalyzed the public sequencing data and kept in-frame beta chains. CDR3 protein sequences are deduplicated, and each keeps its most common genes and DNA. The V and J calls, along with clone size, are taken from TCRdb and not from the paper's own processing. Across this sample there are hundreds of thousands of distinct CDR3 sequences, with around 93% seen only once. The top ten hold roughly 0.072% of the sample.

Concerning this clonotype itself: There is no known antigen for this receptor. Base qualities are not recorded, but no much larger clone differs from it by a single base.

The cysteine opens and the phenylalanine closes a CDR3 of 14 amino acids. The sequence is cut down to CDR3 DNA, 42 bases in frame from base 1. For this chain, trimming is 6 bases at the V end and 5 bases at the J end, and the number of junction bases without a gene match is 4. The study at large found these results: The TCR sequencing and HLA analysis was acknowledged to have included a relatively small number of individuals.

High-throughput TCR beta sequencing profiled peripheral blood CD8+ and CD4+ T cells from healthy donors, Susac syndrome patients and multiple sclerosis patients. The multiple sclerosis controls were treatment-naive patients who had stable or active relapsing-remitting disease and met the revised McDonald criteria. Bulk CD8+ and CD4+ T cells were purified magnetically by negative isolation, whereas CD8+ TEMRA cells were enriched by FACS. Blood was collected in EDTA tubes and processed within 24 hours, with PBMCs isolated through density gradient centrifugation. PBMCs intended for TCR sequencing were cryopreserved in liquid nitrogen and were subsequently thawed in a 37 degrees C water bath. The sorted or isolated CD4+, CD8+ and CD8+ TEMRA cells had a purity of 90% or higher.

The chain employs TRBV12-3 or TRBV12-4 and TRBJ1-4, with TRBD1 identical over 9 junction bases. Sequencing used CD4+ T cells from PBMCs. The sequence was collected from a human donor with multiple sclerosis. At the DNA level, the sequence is TGTGCCAGCAGCTTGGGGACAGGGAATGAAAAACTGTTTTTT. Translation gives CASSLGTGNEKLFF.